Shown below are 17 T cell receptor beta chains from a single sample sequenced in a study of blood T cell repertoires in COVID-19. This table comes from immunoSEQ multiplex PCR, and its TCRdb copy is limited to in-frame clones, with some not included. The table lists 250,000 to 300,000 clones, about 90% of them singletons. Sample: peripheral blood. These receptor sequences come from a woman aged 25 to 39 with COVID-19, enrolled during active disease.

CDR3 protein: CASSLAYEGDTQYF. For the CDR3, the DNA is TGTGCCAGCAGCTTAGCGTACGAGGGTGATACGCAGTATTTT. This chain links TRBV7-2 with TRBJ2-3; D possibly corresponds to TRBD2 (5 bases). Germline CDR1 and CDR2: SGHTA and FQGNSA. V gave up 0 bases and J gave up 6 bases, with 10 bases separating them. CDR3 length equals 14 residues. Using reference TRBV7-2 and TRBJ2-3 for the parts outside the CDR3, the full variable domain is GAGVSQSPSNKVTEKGKDVELRCDPISGHTALYWYRQSLGQGLEFLIYFQGNSAPDKSGLPSDRFSAERTGGSVSTLTIQRTQQEDSAVYLCASSLAYEGDTQYFGPGTRLTVL.

The table lists this clone with a count of one. The chain couples TRBV15 to TRBJ2-5; 7 bases align to TRBD2. The CDR3 is 16 amino acids. CDR1 is LNHNV and CDR2 is YYDKDF in the germline V gene (reference sequence). V shed 0 bases and J 2 bases; nucleotides not matched to a gene: 6. The chain's CDR3 is CATSRDIPSGQETQYF. CDR3 nucleotide sequence: TGTGCCACCAGCAGAGATATCCCTAGCGGACAAGAGACCCAGTACTTC.

The table lists this clone with a count of one. V usage is TRBV28 and J usage is TRBJ2-5; 9 nucleotides line up with TRBD2. From germline, CDR1 is MDHEN and CDR2 SYDVKM. With 2 bases clipped from V and 5 bases from J, the junction kept 3 bases outside the gene matches. The CDR3 length is 14 residues. The CDR3 region is CASSLAGGRETQYF. In DNA form, the CDR3 reads TGTGCCAGCAGTTTAGCGGGGGGGCGGGAGACCCAGTACTTC.

As concerns this clone: This specimen includes other DNA sequences encoding the same CDR3. The chain is built from TRBV28 and TRBJ2-2; no clear D. V gave up 3 bases and J gave up 4 bases, with 9 bases separating them. The V gene's germline CDR1 is MDHEN and CDR2 SYDVKM. CDR3 size: 14 residues. CDR3 protein: CASSFGLGTGELFF. The DNA for the CDR3 is TGTGCCAGCAGTTTTGGTCTCGGCACCGGGGAGCTGTTTTTT. Together with reference TRBV28 and TRBJ2-2, the CDR3 gives the full variable domain: DVKVTQSSRYLVKRTGEKVFLECVQDMDHENMFWYRQDPGLGLRLIYFSYDVKMKEKGDIPEGYSVSREKKERFSLILESASTNQTSMYLCASSFGLGTGELFFGEGSRLTVL.

The chain recombines TRBV28 with TRBJ2-2; 16 nucleotides line up with TRBD2. J was trimmed by 5 bases and V by 2 bases; bases with no gene match: 5. The CDR3 contains 18 residues. Germline V gene lookup returns CDR1 MDHEN and CDR2 SYDVKM. CDR3: CASSLGTSGRAGTGELFF. In DNA, the CDR3 is TGTGCCAGCAGTTTAGGGACTAGCGGGAGGGCCGGGACCGGGGAGCTGTTTTTT.

This clone was seen a handful of times. The chain couples TRBV4-2 to TRBJ2-7; TRBD1 matches at 9 bases. Germline lookup yields CDR1 LGHNA and CDR2 YNFKEQ. This CDR3 region has 15 residues. Losses at the gene ends were 4 bases for V and 6 bases for J; bases not matched to a gene: 10. The CDR3 spells CASSRPGTGSSEQYF. The CDR3 region has the DNA TGTGCCAGCAGCCGCCCCGGGACAGGGTCGTCCGAGCAGTACTTC.

J is TRBJ2-5 and V is TRBV6-2 or TRBV6-3, with 12 positions matching TRBD2. The CDR3 has 16 residues. In germline, CDR1 is MNHEY, CDR2 SVGEGT. V shed 2 bases and J 2 bases; nucleotides not matched to a gene: 3. The CDR3 spells CASSYLGTSGQETQYF. The CDR3 nucleotides read TGTGCCAGCAGTTACCTCGGGACTAGCGGGCAAGAGACCCAGTACTTC.

V and J are TRBV30 and TRBJ2-1; maybe TRBD2 (5 bases). This CDR3 is 11 amino acids long. Germline V lookup: CDR1 GTSNPN, CDR2 SVGIG (reference sequence). The V end lost 7 bases, the J end lost 4 bases, and 8 bases lay between the germline ends. CDR3 nucleotides: TGTGCCTCAGGACTTTACAATGAGCAGTTCTTC. Translation: CASGLYNEQFF.

This chain joins TRBV6-5 and TRBJ2-5; 10 nucleotides align to TRBD1. CDR1 is MNHEY and CDR2 is SVGAGI in the germline V gene. J gave up 4 bases and V 8 bases, and 10 bases lay outside the gene matches. The CDR3 runs to 15 residues. The CDR3 DNA reads as TGTGCCAGCTGCATCGGACAGGGGGTGAGAGAGACCCAGTACTTC. This encodes CASCIGQGVRETQYF.

The rearrangement links TRBV6-1 to TRBJ1-5, with a weak D call TRBD1 (5 bases). Trimming removed 3 bases from V and 6 bases from J, with 12 bases in between. Germline V gene data show CDR1 as MNHNS and CDR2 as SASEGT. The CDR3 is 14 residues long. CDR3 region: CASSEVQVGQPQHF. The DNA for the CDR3 is TGTGCCAGCAGTGAGGTACAGGTGGGTCAGCCCCAGCATTTT.

The V call is TRBV6-6, the J call TRBJ2-3; 8 bases agree with TRBD1. Germline assignment: CDR1 MNHNY and CDR2 SVGAGI (reference sequence). CDR3 length: 15 amino acids. Losses at the gene ends were 6 bases for V and 5 bases for J; bases not matched to a gene: 10. CDR3 residues: CASRPGQGSGDTQYF. CDR3 nucleotide sequence: TGTGCCAGCAGACCCGGACAGGGAAGTGGAGATACGCAGTATTTT.

The rearrangement uses TRBV5-4 and TRBJ2-1, with 12 bases identical to TRBD2. After removal of 0 bases from V and 4 bases from J, the junction contained 5 bases not matched to a gene. Germline assignment: CDR1 SGHNT and CDR2 YYREEE (reference sequence). The CDR3 loop spans 17 amino acids. The CDR3 DNA reads as TGTGCCAGCAGCTTGGCCGGCGGACTAGCGGGATACAATGAGCAGTTCTTC. Encoded protein: CASSLAGGLAGYNEQFF.

This clone has just one count. The chain carries TRBV9 and TRBJ2-7; TRBD2 matches 7 bases. The CDR3 spans 16 residues. Germline lookup yields CDR1 SGDLS and CDR2 YYNGEE. The J segment lost 7 bases and the V segment lost 0 bases, leaving 13 bases of the junction unmatched. The CDR3 loop is CASSVVGSGEGEEQYF. CDR3 nucleotides: TGTGCCAGCAGCGTAGTCGGGAGCGGGGAGGGTGAAGAGCAGTACTTC.

The chain combines TRBV7-2 with TRBJ2-1; the match to TRBD2 covers 9 bases. From germline, CDR1 is SGHTA and CDR2 FQGNSA. The CDR3 loop spans 16 amino acids. V lost 0 bases and J lost 8; bases outside the gene matches: 8. CDR3 in amino acids: CASSLAPAGGVHEQFF. The CDR3 nucleotides are TGTGCCAGCAGCTTAGCGCCAGCGGGAGGAGTTCATGAGCAGTTCTTC.

The chain couples TRBV5-1 to TRBJ2-3, with D possibly TRBD2 on 5 matching bases. CDR1 is SGHRS, CDR2 YFSETQ, per germline. The CDR3 consists of 15 residues. The V end was cut by 0 bases, the J end by 0 bases, with 8 bases between. The DNA for the CDR3 is TGCGCCAGCAGCTTGGTTCTAGCAAGCACAGATACGCAGTATTTT. It translates to CASSLVLASTDTQYF.

The J gene is TRBJ2-2, the V gene TRBV24-1; the D gene is possibly TRBD1 (6 bases). This CDR3 contains 15 residues. From germline, CDR1 is KGHDR and CDR2 SFDVKD. The ends were cut back, 4 bases at V and 0 bases at J, with 8 bases in the middle. CDR3 sequence reads: CATSDTGPNTGELFF. The CDR3 DNA reads as TGTGCCACCAGTGACACAGGGCCGAACACCGGGGAGCTGTTTTTT.

This chain joins TRBV5-4 and TRBJ2-7; TRBD2 might be the D (6 bases). V lost 1 base and J 2 bases, leaving 13 bases between the germline ends. This CDR3 is built from 15 residues. Germline CDR1 reads SGHNT; CDR2 reads YYREEE (reference sequence). The CDR3 loop reads CASSLYGGPPYEQYF. The CDR3 DNA reads as TGTGCCAGCAGCTTGTACGGGGGTCCCCCCTACGAGCAGTACTTC.